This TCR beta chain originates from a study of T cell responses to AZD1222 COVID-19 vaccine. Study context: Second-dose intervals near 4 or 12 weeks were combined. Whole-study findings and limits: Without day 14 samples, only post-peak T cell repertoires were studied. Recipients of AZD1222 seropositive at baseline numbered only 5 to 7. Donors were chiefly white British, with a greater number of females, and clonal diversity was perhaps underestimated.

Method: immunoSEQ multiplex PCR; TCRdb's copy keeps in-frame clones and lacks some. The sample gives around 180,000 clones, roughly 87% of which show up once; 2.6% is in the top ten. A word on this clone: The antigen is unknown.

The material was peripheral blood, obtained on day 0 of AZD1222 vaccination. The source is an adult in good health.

The CDR3 DNA reads as TGTGCCAGCAGCTTAGATTTACAGCGGGATGAGCAGTTCTTC. It specifies CASSLDLQRDEQFF. The rearrangement links TRBV11-2 to TRBJ2-1; D is possibly TRBD2 (6 bases). CDR3 length: 14 residues. Germline CDR1 reads SGHAT; CDR2 reads FQNNGV. The V end lost 0 bases, the J end lost 8 bases, and 11 bases lay between the germline ends.